A selection of T cell receptor beta chains follows, all from one sample in a study of cytomegalovirus exposure and HLA in healthy donors. The protocol was immunoSEQ multiplex PCR, while the TCRdb copy is restricted to in-frame clones and leaves out a portion. The sample includes 270,000 or so clones, more than 80% of them seen just once. Sequencing used PBMCs. These receptors came from a man aged 35-49 years in good health and CMV-seropositive. Each CDR3 is given with its conserved first and last residue. A D gene is named only where the DNA matches it firmly. Part of the rows lack a size; the others show once, few, many or a class for expanded clones.

TRBV6-5	.	.	TRBJ2-1	CASSPQSREQFF	TGTGCCAGCAGTCCACAGTCCCGAGAGCAGTTCTTC
TRBV7-6	TRBD1	.	TRBJ2-1	CASSPGTDYNEQFF	TGTGCCAGCAGTCCCGGGACAGACTACAATGAGCAGTTCTTC
TRBV6-1	TRBD1	.	TRBJ1-2	CASTGTGEGYGYTF	TGTGCCAGCACCGGGACAGGGGAGGGGTATGGCTACACCTTC
TRBV7-3	.	.	TRBJ2-1	CASSLRSRGPRVVNEQFF	TGTGCCAGCAGCTTAAGGAGCAGGGGCCCTAGGGTGGTAAATGAGCAGTTCTTC
TRBV6-6	TRBD1	.	TRBJ1-5	CASSYGQGSNQPQHF	TGTGCCAGCAGTTACGGACAGGGCAGCAATCAGCCCCAGCATTTT
TRBV25-1	.	.	TRBJ1-1	CASSEYIGGTEAFF	TGTGCCAGCAGTGAATATATCGGTGGCACTGAAGCTTTCTTT
TRBV9	.	.	TRBJ1-5	CASRPDSNQPQHF	TGTGCCAGCAGACCAGATAGCAATCAGCCCCAGCATTTT
TRBV5-4	TRBD1	.	TRBJ2-7	CASSPGTGGYEQYF	TGTGCCAGCAGCCCTGGGACAGGGGGCTACGAGCAGTACTTC
TRBV9	.	.	TRBJ1-2	CASSLRTEPYGYTF	TGTGCCAGCAGCCTCCGGACAGAGCCCTATGGCTACACCTTC
TRBV18	.	.	TRBJ2-3	CASSPLAATQYF	TGTGCCAGCTCACCACTAGCGGCTACGCAGTATTTT
TRBV5-1	TRBD2	.	TRBJ2-5	CASSLDQRERETQYF	TGCGCCAGCAGCTTGGACCAGCGGGAGAGGGAGACCCAGTACTTC
TRBV7-2	TRBD1	once	TRBJ1-5	CASSSGDRGLQPQHF	TGTGCCAGCAGCTCTGGGGACAGGGGGCTTCAGCCCCAGCATTTT
TRBV4-3	.	few	TRBJ2-7	CASSQANAATTYEQYF	TGCGCCAGCAGCCAAGCCAACGCGGCTACCACGTACGAGCAGTACTTC
TRBV27	.	.	TRBJ1-1	CASSLSRSRTFLEAFF	TGTGCCAGCAGTTTATCGCGATCTAGAACCTTCCTAGAAGCTTTCTTT
TRBV12-5	.	once	TRBJ1-1	CASSMAGVNTEAFF	TGTGCTAGTTCAATGGCCGGGGTGAACACTGAAGCTTTCTTT
TRBV7-8	TRBD2	.	TRBJ2-3	CASSIRLAGVATQYF	TGTGCCAGCAGCATCAGACTAGCGGGAGTTGCTACGCAGTATTTT
TRBV6-5	TRBD1	.	TRBJ2-2	CASSSLGQGAPGELFF	TGTGCCAGCAGTTCACTAGGACAGGGGGCCCCCGGGGAGCTGTTTTTT
TRBV7-3	TRBD2	.	TRBJ2-1	CASSTLAGPYNEQFF	TGTGCCAGCAGCACCCTAGCGGGACCTTACAATGAGCAGTTCTTC
TRBV10-3	.	.	TRBJ2-5	CAISESKAGEEETQYF	TGTGCCATCAGTGAGTCGAAGGCAGGGGAAGAAGAGACCCAGTACTTC
TRBV10-3	.	.	TRBJ2-5	CAISEGGEETQYF	TGTGCCATCAGTGAAGGAGGGGAAGAGACCCAGTACTTC
TRBV5-1	TRBD1	.	TRBJ1-4	CASSPGAQGDEKLFF	TGCGCCAGCAGCCCGGGAGCTCAGGGGGATGAAAAACTGTTTTTT
TRBV5-1	.	.	TRBJ1-5	CASSPGFEGQPQHF	TGCGCCAGCAGCCCCGGTTTCGAGGGACAGCCCCAGCATTTT
TRBV2	.	.	TRBJ1-6	CASRYPGASSYNSPLHF	TGTGCCAGCAGGTATCCAGGGGCCAGCTCCTATAATTCACCCCTCCACTTT
TRBV27	TRBD2	.	TRBJ2-5	CASSPRVAGGPGETQYF	TGTGCCAGCAGTCCCCGGGTAGCGGGAGGGCCCGGGGAGACCCAGTACTTC
TRBV7-9	TRBD1	few	TRBJ2-7	CASSYGTGPSYEQYF	TGTGCCAGCAGCTATGGGACAGGACCCTCCTACGAGCAGTACTTC
TRBV7-9	.	.	TRBJ1-2	CASSFQAAGYTF	TGTGCCAGCAGCTTTCAGGCTGCGGGCTACACCTTC
TRBV18	TRBD2	.	TRBJ2-1	CASSPRNLLAGVGSYNEQFF	TGTGCCAGCTCACCACGGAACCTACTAGCGGGGGTGGGCTCCTACAATGAGCAGTTCTTC
TRBV28	.	.	TRBJ1-3	CASSLTGVGNTIYF	TGTGCCAGCAGTTTAACGGGAGTTGGAAACACCATATATTTT